This T cell receptor (beta chain) was found in a study of regulatory T cells in long-lasting Graves disease. Deletions cut 0 bases from V and 11 bases from J, with 20 bases between. The CDR3 spans 16 residues. Germline V gene data show CDR1 as KGHSH and CDR2 as LQKENI. Time point described: newly diagnosed GD, antithyroid drugs for less than 3 months. PBMC RNA served as the TCR library source. The TCR beta library used iRepertoire HTBI primers with Arm-PCR amplification of CDR3. TCRdb processed the multiplex PCR reads anew with MiXCR; each CDR3 protein has one entry. Among 400,000 to 450,000 distinct CDR3 sequences listed, around 14% were seen once. The sample was also linked to a second study, of T cells in Graves' hyperthyroidism and ophthalmopathy. That investigation notes: Thyroid ultrasound, orbital computed tomography, clinical symptoms, and serum thyroxine and TRAb underpinned diagnoses.

The V call is TRBV18, the J call TRBJ1-5; D is possibly TRBD1 (5 bases). This sequence was found in a woman in her 30s with Graves disease. The sample was peripheral blood mononuclear cells (PBMCs), taken at new diagnosis, from a patient treated with antithyroid drugs. CDR3 nucleotides: TGTGCCAGCTCACCACCATCGGGATGGGGGGACGGAGCCCAGCATTTT. Amino acids: CASSPPSGWGDGAQHF.